The sequence of this TCR beta chain was determined in a study of CD8 T cells in Susac syndrome. General study results and limits: In its TCR sequencing and HLA analysis, the study acknowledged that the number of individuals was relatively small.

Germline V CDR1 and CDR2: SNHLY, FYNNEI. This CDR3 spans 13 amino acids. Deletions cut 8 bases from V and 4 bases from J, with 14 bases between. When the RNA was reverse transcribed, random hexamers were used with an input of 0.5 to 1 ug. TCR beta CDR3 was amplified by immunoSEQ covering 54 Vbeta and 13 Jbeta. Using its own MiXCR run on the immunoSEQ multiplex PCR reads, TCRdb lists one record per CDR3 protein. In the table there are roughly 200,000 distinct CDR3 sequences, about 94% of which are singletons. This clonotype was seen only once. What it binds is not known. The receptor was derived from a human donor with multiple sclerosis. V is TRBV2 and J is TRBJ2-5; D gene uncertain. The sequencing input was CD4+ T cells from PBMCs. CDR3 DNA sequence: TGTGCCAGCTCCCTTGCCCTCCGAGAGACCCAGTACTTC. It specifies CASSLALRETQYF.